The 21 T cell receptor beta chains below all came from one sample that was sequenced in a study of human thymus T cells. Profiling relied on immunoSEQ multiplex PCR, and the TCRdb table lists in-frame clones only, not all of them. The data contain about 60,000 clones, approximately 93% of them seen just once; the ten biggest clones take up around 5.9%. The source material was blood. The source is a boy under three years old with a congenital heart defect but otherwise immunologically healthy.

The chain has TRBV4-2 and TRBJ2-3; TRBD2 matches at 13 bases. The CDR3 sequence is 18 residues long. Germline V gene data show CDR1 as LGHNA and CDR2 as YNFKEQ. The trim removed 1 base at V and 3 bases at J, leaving 7 bases unmatched. For the CDR3, the DNA is TGTGCCAGCAGCCAAGCTCAACTAGCGGGAGGGAGGACAGATACGCAGTATTTT. Translating it yields CASSQAQLAGGRTDTQYF.

The chain uses TRBV11-2 and TRBJ1-2; D ambiguous. In germline, CDR1 is SGHAT, CDR2 FQNNGV. The CDR3 totals 13 residues. V lost 7 bases, J lost 4 bases, and 13 bases lay in between. CDR3 region: CASTPGKGYGYTF. CDR3 bases: TGTGCCAGCACTCCGGGAAAAGGCTATGGCTACACCTTC.

The rearrangement uses TRBV27 and TRBJ1-2, with D hard to call. Looked up from germline, CDR1 is MNHEY and CDR2 is SMNVEV (reference sequence). CDR3 length: 16 amino acids. The V end was cut by 1 base, the J end by 0 bases, with 12 bases between. CDR3 nucleotides: TGTGCCAGCAGTTTATTGATCCGGGGAGCTAACTATGGCTACACCTTC. This encodes CASSLLIRGANYGYTF.

This chain joins TRBV6-6 and TRBJ1-1, with a tentative D call TRBD1 (6 bases). This CDR3 contains 15 residues. The germline V gene encodes CDR1 MNHNY and CDR2 SVGAGI (reference sequence). V gave up 0 bases and J gave up 3 bases, with 11 bases separating them. This chain's CDR3 is CASSYSWGGDTEAFF. CDR3 nucleotide sequence: TGTGCCAGCAGTTACTCGTGGGGGGGCGACACTGAAGCTTTCTTT.

This chain uses TRBV7-8 with TRBJ2-5, with TRBD2 matching over 8 bases. CDR3 length equals 18 residues. Germline V gene sequence: CDR1 SGHVS, CDR2 FQNEAQ. V was clipped by 5 bases and J by 5 bases; unmatched bases: 19. The CDR3 protein is CASSPWHPTRGDLETQYF. The DNA of the CDR3 is TGTGCCAGCAGCCCTTGGCATCCAACGCGGGGGGACCTCGAGACCCAGTACTTC.

The V and J genes are TRBV4-3 and TRBJ2-1; 9 bases align to TRBD2. This CDR3 contains 22 residues. The germline V gene encodes CDR1 LGHNA and CDR2 YSLEER. Trimming at V came to 0 bases and at J to 0 bases, leaving 18 bases not matched to a gene. CDR3 residues: CASSQDGLVGRGGQSSYNEQFF. CDR3 bases: TGCGCCAGCAGCCAAGATGGTCTCGTCGGGCGGGGGGGCCAGAGCTCCTACAATGAGCAGTTCTTC.

The CDR3 bases are TGTGCCACGGACCGGGACGGCTACAATGAGCAGTTCTTC. It codes for CATDRDGYNEQFF. The V call is TRBV10-3, the J call TRBJ2-1, with D perhaps given as TRBD1 or TRBD2 (5 bases each). Per the germline V gene, CDR1 is ENHRY and CDR2 is SYGVKD. The V end lost 10 bases, the J end lost 3 bases, and 13 bases lay between the germline ends. The CDR3 runs 13 residues.

This clone has just one count. The chain uses TRBV9 and TRBJ2-1, with D hard to call. Germline CDR1 reads SGDLS; CDR2 reads YYNGEE. The CDR3 extends over 11 amino acids. The V end was cut by 0 bases, the J end by 13 bases, with 8 bases between. CDR3 sequence reads: CASSVGRTQFF. The CDR3 DNA sequence: TGTGCCAGCAGCGTAGGAAGAACACAGTTCTTC.

The chain links TRBV4-1 to TRBJ2-3; 7 nucleotides line up with TRBD2. Trimming took 5 bases from V and 2 from J; bases not matched to a gene: 10. From germline, CDR1 is MGHRA and CDR2 YSYEKL. The CDR3 length is 16 residues. For the CDR3, the DNA is TGCGCCAGCAGCTCGTACCGGGACTACCTCACAGATACGCAGTATTTT. Protein sequence: CASSSYRDYLTDTQYF.

The V and J genes are TRBV4-3 and TRBJ2-1; D may be TRBD2 (5 bases). Trimming left V 2 bases short and J 4 bases short, with 18 bases between. Germline lookup yields CDR1 LGHNA and CDR2 YSLEER. The CDR3 runs to 17 residues. CDR3 sequence reads: CASSQKAGRQLYNEQFF. The CDR3 coding sequence is TGCGCCAGCAGCCAAAAGGCGGGCAGGCAATTATACAATGAGCAGTTCTTC.

The V call is TRBV5-1, the J call TRBJ1-6; 7 bases line up with TRBD1. Germline V gene data show CDR1 as SGHRS and CDR2 as YFSETQ. The CDR3 covers 16 residues. The V gene end was trimmed by 2 bases and the J gene end by 2 bases; junction bases not matched to a gene: 4. CDR3 DNA: TGCGCCAGCAGCTTAGACAGGGCCACCTATAATTCACCCCTCCACTTT. As protein: CASSLDRATYNSPLHF.

CDR3 in DNA: TGTGCCATCAGTGAGTCCCAGGGGAACACCGGGGAGCTGTTTTTT. Protein: CAISESQGNTGELFF. The chain recombines TRBV10-3 with TRBJ2-2; TRBD1 is a possible D gene (5 bases). Trimming took off 0 bases at V and 1 base at J, with 6 bases between the two ends. The CDR3 is 15 residues long. Germline V lookup: CDR1 ENHRY, CDR2 SYGVKD.

The chain combines TRBV19 with TRBJ2-4; D is unclear. The CDR3 loop spans 16 amino acids. The ends were cut back, 7 bases at V and 0 bases at J, with 16 bases in the middle. CDR1 is LNHDA and CDR2 is SQIVND in the germline V gene (reference sequence). The DNA of the CDR3 is TGTGCCAGTACCCACGCCGTGAGCGAAGCCAAAAACATTCAGTACTTC. It is translated as CASTHAVSEAKNIQYF. The variable domain in full, completed from reference TRBV19 and TRBJ2-4, reads DGGITQSPKYLFRKEGQNVTLSCEQNLNHDAMYWYRQDPGQGLRLIYYSQIVNDFQKGDIAEGYSVSREKKESFPLTVTSAQKNPTAFYLCASTHAVSEAKNIQYFGAGTRLSVL.

This sequence joins TRBV19 and TRBJ1-3; D not certain. With 5 bases removed from V and 0 bases from J, the gap between germline ends came to 2 bases. CDR1 LNHDA and CDR2 SQIVND come from the germline V gene (reference sequence). The CDR3 runs 12 residues. The DNA of the CDR3 is TGTGCCAGTAGTGACTCTGGAAACACCATATATTTT. Its protein is CASSDSGNTIYF.

V is TRBV6-6 and J is TRBJ1-2, with 8 bases matching TRBD1. The germline gives CDR1 MNHNY, CDR2 SVGAGI (reference sequence). V lost 3 bases to trimming and J lost 7 bases; unmatched junction nucleotides: 10. CDR3 length: 15 amino acids. CDR3 bases: TGTGCCAGCAGTTATGGGGCTACAGGGGGTACTGGCTACACCTTC. Protein product: CASSYGATGGTGYTF.

This clone was detected only a few times. The chain joins TRBV6-6 to TRBJ2-7, with 10 bases identical to TRBD2. V gave up 8 bases and J gave up 4 bases; unmatched junction bases: 5. The CDR3 has 13 residues. Germline values: CDR1 MNHNY, CDR2 SVGAGI (reference sequence). The CDR3 DNA reads as TGTGCCAGCGTCCCTAGCGGGAGTTACGAGCAGTACTTC. Protein sequence: CASVPSGSYEQYF.

The chain has TRBV4-1 and TRBJ1-5; D uncertain. The V gene lost 0 bases and the J gene lost 3 bases, with 6 bases spanning the gap. CDR1 MGHRA and CDR2 YSYEKL come from the germline V gene. The CDR3 contains 14 residues. The CDR3 nucleotides are TGCGCCAGCAGCCAAGAGAGGGTCAATCAGCCCCAGCATTTT. Its translation: CASSQERVNQPQHF.

V gene TRBV6-4 combines with J gene TRBJ2-1, with a weak D call TRBD2 (5 bases). V was shortened by 8 bases and J by 12 bases, with 23 bases between the two germline ends. CDR3 length: 14 residues. The V gene's germline CDR1 is MRHNA and CDR2 SNTAGT. CDR3 in amino acids: CASGGSGSLRGQFF. The CDR3 DNA sequence: TGTGCCAGCGGCGGCTCGGGGTCCTTACGAGGGCAGTTCTTC.

The V gene is TRBV4-2, the J gene TRBJ1-1; weak D call: TRBD1 (5 bases). The CDR3 extends over 16 amino acids. CDR1 is LGHNA and CDR2 is YNFKEQ in the germline V gene. Trimming removed 4 bases at V and 0 bases at J, with 15 bases between. The chain's CDR3 is CASSLNPGGLNTEAFF. The CDR3 DNA reads TGTGCCAGCAGCCTGAACCCCGGGGGGTTGAACACTGAAGCTTTCTTT.

The chain has TRBV28 and TRBJ1-5; tentatively, D is TRBD1 (6 bases). From germline, CDR1 is MDHEN and CDR2 SYDVKM. The germline V and J ends were trimmed by 2 bases and 10 bases, with 15 bases remaining between them. CDR3 length: 14 residues. The CDR3 DNA follows: TGTGCCAGCAGTTTAGGTCCTAACAGGGAACCCCAGCATTTT. Its protein product is CASSLGPNREPQHF.

The gene calls are TRBV5-1 and TRBJ2-3, with D perhaps matching TRBD2 (5 bases). The CDR3 has 15 residues. V lost 3 bases and J lost 2, with 13 bases in between. Looked up from germline, CDR1 is SGHRS and CDR2 is YFSETQ. The CDR3 nucleotides are TGCGCCAGCAGCTCCTCTAGCCACCACACAGATACGCAGTATTTT. Its protein product is CASSSSSHHTDTQYF.